This T cell receptor (beta chain) was captured in a study of T cells after yellow fever vaccination (dated by TCRdb to about 2019). Some background on the complete study: Libraries from fractions with low cell numbers were prepared with the SMART-Seq v4 Ultra Low Input RNA kit. To follow T-cell clones before and after both primary and booster YFV17D yellow fever vaccination, bulk TCR alpha and beta repertoires underwent longitudinal sequencing. Two healthy male donors, one aged 18 to 30 and one aged 30 to 40 years, made up the cohort. Blood was collected at multiple timepoints before and after primary and secondary immunization, and bulk PBMC replicates and cell subsets were isolated. The study at large found these results: Only a couple of donors were included in the study, so the extent to which the findings can be generalized is limited. FACS-sorted repertoires could contain abundant contaminating clonotypes from the bulk population, so computational filtering was required. The secondary T-cell response was weaker than the primary response but faster, peaking on day 5 instead of day 15. A small share of clonotypes was detected in both CD4 and CD8 compartments, with the overlap likely arising from convergent recombination. After the booster, most of the clones that had expanded following primary vaccination were detected again (roughly 97% of CD4 and around 90% of CD8), which suggests that memory was broadly maintained.

Reading the label with the study, this specimen's treatment or condition is: live attenuated yellow fever vaccine strain. At each blood-draw timepoint, two biological replicates of bulk PBMCs were collected. PBMCs were isolated from peripheral blood using a standard Ficoll-Paque protocol. TriZol was used to extract RNA from bulk PBMCs, CD4 and CD8 fractions, and dextramer-positive and dextramer-negative fractions. Regarding this clonotype: It has no known antigen specificity. No qualities accompany the bases; no much larger clone lies one base away.

TCR cDNA was synthesized by 5'RACE template switching, through which a universal primer site and unique molecular identifiers were introduced. Priming of cDNA synthesis was performed from both the TCR alpha and TCR beta constant segments. Libraries were amplified in two PCR steps, with sample barcodes and sequencing adapters added in the second step. Libraries were sequenced on Illumina HiSeq 2500 (2x100 bp) or NovaSeq (2x150 bp). From the authors' description of their analysis: MIGEC was used to demultiplex reads and collapse the reads into UMI consensus sequences, and MiXCR was used for V(D)J alignment. Vaccine-responding clonotypes were identified with edgeR using replicate PBMC samples, with FDR below 0.01 and a log2 fold change above 5 up to day 15 being required. Bulk clonotypes were assigned CD4 or CD8 identity according to which sequenced CD4 or CD8 repertoire held them at higher abundance. TCRdb redid the processing of the public reads, applying fastp at Q25 and MiXCR, and retained in-frame beta chains. Merged by CDR3 protein, the rows form single entries marked with the most common genes and DNA. These V and J calls derive from TCRdb rather than the authors' analysis. The sample table contains 300,000 to 400,000 distinct CDR3 sequences; only one count was recorded for approximately 8% of them. The ten largest clones capture 15% to 20% of the sample.

The V and J ends are trimmed by 2 bases and 1 base, leaving 8 bases between them. For CDR1 and CDR2, the germline V gene (reference sequence) lists DFQATT and SNEGSKA. Taken from cysteine to phenylalanine, the CDR3 has 14 residues. The CDR3 DNA has 42 bases and is translated from base 1. The TCR was taken from a man aged 18-30 years who received the YFV17D yellow fever vaccine. The specimen was PBMCs, collected about 49 days after the first yellow fever vaccination. This sequence uses TRBV20-1 and TRBJ2-2; a confident D gene designation cannot be given. The CDR3 protein is CSARNSVNTGELFF. The sequenced DNA: TGCAGTGCTAGAAACTCGGTGAACACCGGGGAGCTGTTTTTT.